The following is a T cell receptor beta chain sequence with its context. The CDR3 contains 16 residues. Trimming cost V 3 bases and J 0 bases; bases outside gene matches: 6. In germline, CDR1 is SGHDT, CDR2 YYEEEE. Assay: immunoSEQ multiplex PCR; the TCRdb copy retains only in-frame clones and omits some. The sample shows approximately 230,000 clones, 80% to 90% of them seen only once. These data belong to a study of blood T cell repertoires in COVID-19. As for the study in general: Donors in the United States, Italy and Spain gave samples during acute or convalescent COVID-19. Nucleic acid was either cDNA or gDNA, and it came from T cells, B-cell-depleted T cells, or PBMCs.

Sequenced input: peripheral blood. The rearrangement joins TRBV5-6 to TRBJ1-5; 7 nucleotides match TRBD1. This TCR derives from a man older than 75 with acute or convalescent COVID-19. The CDR3 DNA follows: TGTGCCAGCAGCTGGGGGACAGTCGGTAGCAATCAGCCCCAGCATTTT. Translating gives CASSWGTVGSNQPQHF.